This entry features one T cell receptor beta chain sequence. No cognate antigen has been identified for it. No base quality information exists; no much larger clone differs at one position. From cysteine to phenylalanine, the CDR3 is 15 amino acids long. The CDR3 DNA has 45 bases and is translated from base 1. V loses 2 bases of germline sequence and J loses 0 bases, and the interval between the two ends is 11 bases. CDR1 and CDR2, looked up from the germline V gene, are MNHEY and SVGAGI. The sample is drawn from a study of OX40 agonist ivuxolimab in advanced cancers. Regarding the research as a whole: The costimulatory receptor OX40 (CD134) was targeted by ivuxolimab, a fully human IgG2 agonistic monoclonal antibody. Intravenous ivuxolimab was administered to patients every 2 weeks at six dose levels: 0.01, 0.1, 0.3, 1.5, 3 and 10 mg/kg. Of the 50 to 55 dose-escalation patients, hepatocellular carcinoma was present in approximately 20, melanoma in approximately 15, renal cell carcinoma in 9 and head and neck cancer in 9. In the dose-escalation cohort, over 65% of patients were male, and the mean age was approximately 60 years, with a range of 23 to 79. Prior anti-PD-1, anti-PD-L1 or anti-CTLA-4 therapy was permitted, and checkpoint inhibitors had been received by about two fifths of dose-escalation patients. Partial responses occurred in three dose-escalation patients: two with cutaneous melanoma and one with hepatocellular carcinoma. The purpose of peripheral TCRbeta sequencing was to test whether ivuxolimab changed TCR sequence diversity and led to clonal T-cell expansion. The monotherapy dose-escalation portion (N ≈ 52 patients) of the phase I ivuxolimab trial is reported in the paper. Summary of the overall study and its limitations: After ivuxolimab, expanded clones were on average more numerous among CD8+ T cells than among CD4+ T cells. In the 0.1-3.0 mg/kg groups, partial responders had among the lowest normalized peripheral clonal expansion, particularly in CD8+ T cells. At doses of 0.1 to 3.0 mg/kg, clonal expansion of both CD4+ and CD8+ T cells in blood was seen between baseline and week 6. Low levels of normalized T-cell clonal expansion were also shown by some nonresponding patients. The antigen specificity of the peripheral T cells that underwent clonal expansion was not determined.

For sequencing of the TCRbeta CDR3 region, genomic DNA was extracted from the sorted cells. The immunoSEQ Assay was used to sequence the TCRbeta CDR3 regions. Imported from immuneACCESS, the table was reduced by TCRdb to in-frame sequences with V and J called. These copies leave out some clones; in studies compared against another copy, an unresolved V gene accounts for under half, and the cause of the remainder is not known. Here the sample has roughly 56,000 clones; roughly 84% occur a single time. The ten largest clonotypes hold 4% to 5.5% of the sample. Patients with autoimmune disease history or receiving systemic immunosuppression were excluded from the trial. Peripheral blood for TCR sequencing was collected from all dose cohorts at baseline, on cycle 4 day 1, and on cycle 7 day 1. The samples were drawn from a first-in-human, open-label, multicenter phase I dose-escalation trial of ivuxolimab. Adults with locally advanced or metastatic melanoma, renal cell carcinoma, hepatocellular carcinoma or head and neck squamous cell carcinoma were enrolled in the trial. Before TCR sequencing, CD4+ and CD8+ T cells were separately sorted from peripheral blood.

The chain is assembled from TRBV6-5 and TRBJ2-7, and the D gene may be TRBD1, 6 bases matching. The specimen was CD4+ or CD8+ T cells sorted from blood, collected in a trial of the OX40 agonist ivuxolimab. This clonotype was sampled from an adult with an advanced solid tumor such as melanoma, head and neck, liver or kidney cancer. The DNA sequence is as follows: TGTGCCAGCAGTTACGGGACAACACCCTCCTACGAGCAGTACTTC. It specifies CASSYGTTPSYEQYF.